The clone carrying this T cell receptor (beta chain) was observed a few times. Its antigen remains unknown. The ends were cut back, 5 bases at V and 4 bases at J, with 17 bases in the middle. The CDR3 totals 15 residues. Germline assignment: CDR1 SGHVS and CDR2 FQNEAQ. Amplification targeted TCR beta CDR3 regions from RNA transcripts. The HTBI primer set served for first-round RT-PCR of the TCR CDR3. Using its own MiXCR run on the multiplex PCR reads, TCRdb lists one record per CDR3 protein. This table has over 650,000 distinct CDR3 sequences, just under 45% appearing once. This sample is drawn from a study of T cells in Graves' hyperthyroidism and ophthalmopathy. Overall study results and limits: Most thyroid clonotypes expanded above 0.001 were also detected in blood. Separating ophthalmopathy from stable hyperthyroidism was achieved by a 13 V-J model. The model anticipated ophthalmopathy a median about six months pre-onset.

Not enrolled were patients with uncontrolled infection, other autoimmune disease, pregnancy or lactation. The chain couples TRBV7-8 to TRBJ1-1; maybe TRBD1 (6 bases). Sequencing input: peripheral blood or thyroid tissue (not recorded which). The receptor was derived from an adult man with Graves' disease, either hyperthyroidism or ophthalmopathy (not recorded which). This CDR3 is CASSVSQGWGTEAFF. The CDR3 DNA is TGTGCCAGCAGCGTATCCCAGGGGTGGGGCACTGAAGCTTTCTTT.